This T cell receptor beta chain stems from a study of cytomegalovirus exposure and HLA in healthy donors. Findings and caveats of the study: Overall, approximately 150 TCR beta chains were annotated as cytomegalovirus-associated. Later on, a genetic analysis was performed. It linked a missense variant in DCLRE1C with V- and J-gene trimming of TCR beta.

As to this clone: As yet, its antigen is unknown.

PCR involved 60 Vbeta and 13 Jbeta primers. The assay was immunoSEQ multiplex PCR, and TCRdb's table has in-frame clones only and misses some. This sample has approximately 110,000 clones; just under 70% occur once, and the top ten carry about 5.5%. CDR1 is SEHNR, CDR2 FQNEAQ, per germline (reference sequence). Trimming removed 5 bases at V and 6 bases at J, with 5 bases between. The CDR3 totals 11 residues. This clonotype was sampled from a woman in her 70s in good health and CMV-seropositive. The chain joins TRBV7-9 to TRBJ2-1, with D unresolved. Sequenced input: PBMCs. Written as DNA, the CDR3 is TGTGCCAGCAGCCGGAGCAATGAGCAGTTCTTC. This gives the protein CASSRSNEQFF.